This T cell receptor beta chain was identified during a study of cytomegalovirus exposure and HLA in healthy donors. Regarding the study as a whole: Common viral pathogens seemed, in a later analysis, to connect with several of the most significant clusters.

Germline V lookup: CDR1 SEHNR, CDR2 FQNEAQ (reference sequence). Between the trimmed V and J ends, which lost 5 bases and 2 bases, there was a span of 3 bases. CDR3 length: 11 amino acids. In the case of this clone: What it binds is unknown. The sample contains more than one DNA sequence encoding this CDR3.

A multiplex PCR was run with 60 Vbeta primers and 13 Jbeta primers. Repertoires were generated with immunoSEQ multiplex PCR, while TCRdb's copy carries only in-frame clones and drops some. The table records about 200,000 clones, 70% to 80% of them present only once. The sequence came from a male donor in good health and CMV-seropositive. This chain joins TRBV7-9 and TRBJ1-2; D ambiguous. Material for sequencing was PBMCs. The CDR3 nucleotides are TGTGCCAGCAGCCGGAACTATGGCTACACCTTC. Translating gives CASSRNYGYTF.